Below, 21 T cell receptor beta chains from the same sample are listed, as sequenced in a study of Ad26.COV2.S vaccination and SARS-CoV-2 variants (dated by TCRdb to 2020 to 2023). In light of the paper, this sample's treatment or condition label describes: around 19 received Ad26.COV2.S at low or high dose, single or two shots; several received placebo; per-sample allocation not given. Repertoires of vaccine and placebo recipients were sequenced from samples taken on day 63 after the first injection. The library was produced with the immunoSEQ multiplex PCR assay. TCRdb took over this immuneACCESS table, retaining in-frame rearrangements with V and J assigned. Such tables are incomplete; in checked studies, under half of the missing clones stem from an unresolved V gene, and the remainder is unexplained. A total of hundreds of thousands of clones appear in this sample, about 90% of them only once. In total, the top ten clones hold nearly 1.5% of the sample.

The source material was peripheral blood, sampled in a trial of Ad26.COV2.S vaccine versus placebo. These receptors all stem from a person between 18 and 65 years old who received the Ad26.COV2.S COVID-19 vaccine or a placebo.

This clone was seen a handful of times. J is TRBJ1-1 and V is TRBV27; maybe TRBD1 (6 bases). The CDR3 is made up of 13 amino acids. CDR1 is MNHEY, CDR2 SMNVEV, per germline (reference sequence). Between the trimmed V and J ends, which lost 4 bases and 1 base, there was a span of 7 bases. The CDR3 nucleotides read TGTGCCAGCAGTTCGGGACAGAACACTGAAGCTTTCTTT. It specifies CASSSGQNTEAFF.

The CDR3 protein is CASSLDSYNQPQHF. In nucleotides, the CDR3 is TGTGCCAGCAGCTTGGACAGCTACAATCAGCCCCAGCATTTT. The chain uses TRBV7-9 and TRBJ1-5; D is possibly TRBD1 (6 bases). V lost 3 bases, J lost 3 bases, and 9 bases lay in between. Germline assignment: CDR1 SEHNR and CDR2 FQNEAQ (reference sequence). The CDR3 is made up of 14 amino acids. Full variable domain (rest looked up from reference TRBV7-9 and TRBJ1-5): DTGVSQNPRHKITKRGQNVTFRCDPISEHNRLYWYRQTLGQGPEFLTYFQNEAQLEKSRLLSDRFSAERPKGSFSTLEIQRTEQGDSAMYLCASSLDSYNQPQHFGDGTRLSIL.

V is TRBV5-5 and J is TRBJ1-5; a possible D gene is TRBD1 (5 bases). Looked up from germline, CDR1 is SGHKS and CDR2 is YYEKEE (reference sequence). The CDR3 is 13 residues long. V was shortened by 4 bases and J by 3 bases, with 8 bases between the two germline ends. CDR3 protein: CASSVTDNQPQHF. For the CDR3, the DNA is TGTGCCAGCAGCGTGACAGACAATCAGCCCCAGCATTTT.

The gene calls are TRBV5-3 and TRBJ2-1; TRBD1 matches at 11 bases. TRBV5-3 is an open reading frame, and its role is uncertain. V lost 3 bases and J lost 4; bases outside the gene matches: 15. The CDR3 spans 19 residues. The CDR3 bases are TGTGCCAGAAGCTCGGGACAGGGGGTGGAGCGGGATCAGTACAATGAGCAGTTCTTC. Translated: CARSSGQGVERDQYNEQFF.

Written as DNA, the CDR3 is TGCGCCAGCAGCGACAGAAGGGGGGAAGGAATTCAGTACTTC. This encodes CASSDRRGEGIQYF. The genes are TRBV5-1 and TRBJ2-4; D tentatively fits TRBD1 or TRBD2 (6 bases each). Germline CDR1 is SGHRS and CDR2 is YFSETQ. The CDR3 totals 14 residues. V gave up 4 bases and J gave up 10 bases, with 18 bases separating them.

The V call is TRBV6-5, the J call TRBJ1-1; D remains unclear. V was trimmed by 6 bases and J by 5 bases, leaving 19 bases between them. The germline V gene encodes CDR1 MNHEY and CDR2 SVGAGI. The CDR3 is 15 amino acids. CDR3 coding DNA: TGTGCCAGCAGCCTCGCCGGACGGGCGGAAACTGAAGCTTTCTTT. Protein product: CASSLAGRAETEAFF.

This chain uses TRBV7-2 with TRBJ2-1; D gene unclear. Trimming shortened V by 2 bases and J by 5 bases, and 7 bases separated the two germline ends. This CDR3 is 13 amino acids long. CDR1 SGHTA and CDR2 FQGNSA come from the germline V gene. CDR3: CASSLQLDNEQFF. In nucleotides, the CDR3 is TGTGCCAGCAGCTTACAACTGGACAATGAGCAGTTCTTC.

The V and J genes are TRBV7-9 and TRBJ1-1, with D possibly TRBD1 on 6 matching bases. The CDR3 is made up of 12 amino acids. V was clipped by 7 bases and J by 7 bases, with 13 bases between them. Germline V lookup: CDR1 SEHNR, CDR2 FQNEAQ (reference sequence). The CDR3 sequence is CASTETGHEAFF. CDR3 coding DNA: TGTGCCAGCACCGAAACAGGGCATGAAGCTTTCTTT.

The chain recombines TRBV12-5 with TRBJ1-4; D gene unclear. This CDR3 comprises 17 residues. Germline loops: CDR1 LGHNT, CDR2 FRNRAP. V shed 4 bases and J shed 0 bases, with 15 bases lying between them. The CDR3 DNA sequence: TGTGCTAGTGGTTCGCACCTGACCGGTACAACTAATGAAAAACTGTTTTTT. This gives the protein CASGSHLTGTTNEKLFF.

The chain recombines TRBV11-3 with TRBJ2-1, with TRBD2 matching over 11 bases. CDR3 size: 19 residues. The V gene end was trimmed by 0 bases and the J gene end by 0 bases; junction bases not matched to a gene: 7. Germline lookup yields CDR1 SGHNT and CDR2 YENEEA. This chain's CDR3 is CASSLDGRLAGSSYNEQFF. The CDR3 DNA is TGTGCCAGCAGCTTAGATGGCAGACTAGCGGGGAGCTCCTACAATGAGCAGTTCTTC.

This clone appeared once. The chain has TRBV9 and TRBJ2-1; D unclear. Germline lookup yields CDR1 SGDLS and CDR2 YYNGEE. The CDR3 sequence is 15 residues long. The V end lost 0 bases, the J end lost 4 bases, and 11 bases lay between the germline ends. CDR3 region: CASSVGWVGYNEQFF. CDR3 DNA sequence: TGTGCCAGCAGCGTAGGATGGGTGGGGTACAATGAGCAGTTCTTC.

The chain links TRBV5-1 to TRBJ2-3; 13 bases align to TRBD2. With V trimmed by 4 bases and J by 4 bases, 6 bases remained unmatched. The germline V gene encodes CDR1 SGHRS and CDR2 YFSETQ. This CDR3 spans 16 amino acids. CDR3 DNA: TGCGCCAGCAGCGGAATAACTAGCGGGGGGGCAGATACGCAGTATTTT. Protein sequence: CASSGITSGGADTQYF.

The V and J genes are TRBV30 and TRBJ2-1; the match to TRBD2 covers 7 bases. V lost 0 bases to trimming and J lost 8 bases; unmatched junction nucleotides: 1. CDR1 GTSNPN and CDR2 SVGIG come from the germline V gene (reference sequence). The CDR3 is made up of 12 amino acids. In DNA form, the CDR3 reads TGTGCCTGGAGTGTACGGGGGGATGAGCAGTTCTTC. It codes for CAWSVRGDEQFF.

The chain links TRBV2 to TRBJ1-2; 7 bases fit TRBD1. CDR1 and CDR2 from the germline V gene are SNHLY and FYNNEI. The ends lost 8 bases at V and 2 bases at J; junction bases unmatched: 5. The length of the CDR3 is 13 residues. Written as DNA, the CDR3 is TGTGCCAGCTCCTGGACAGGAAACTATGGCTACACCTTC. This translates into CASSWTGNYGYTF.

V usage is TRBV7-2 and J usage is TRBJ2-3; 10 bases match TRBD2. J gave up 10 bases and V 7 bases, and 11 bases lay outside the gene matches. Germline V gene data show CDR1 as SGHTA and CDR2 as FQGNSA. The CDR3 is made up of 14 amino acids. This CDR3 reads CASTPQRGGEAQYF. The CDR3 DNA is TGTGCCAGCACCCCCCAGCGGGGGGGAGAGGCGCAGTATTTT.

The chain combines TRBV23-1 with TRBJ1-6, with 8 bases aligning to TRBD1. TRBV23-1 is an ORF, and what it does is uncertain. The CDR3 is made up of 19 amino acids. The trim removed 3 bases at V and 2 bases at J, leaving 12 bases unmatched. The CDR3 is CASSQSGQGAETYNSPLHF. CDR3 sequence (DNA): TGCGCCAGCAGTCAGTCAGGCCAGGGGGCTGAGACCTATAATTCACCCCTCCACTTT.

The sample holds many counts of this clone. The rearrangement uses TRBV7-2 and TRBJ2-5; the D gene is possibly TRBD1 (5 bases). Germline CDR1 reads SGHTA; CDR2 reads FQGNSA. The germline V and J ends were trimmed by 4 bases and 5 bases, with 11 bases remaining between them. The CDR3 has 13 residues. This chain's CDR3 is CASSSGPGETQYF. The CDR3 nucleotides are TGTGCCAGCAGCTCCGGACCAGGGGAGACCCAGTACTTC.

The chain is built from TRBV18 and TRBJ1-2; D unresolved. Germline CDR1 reads KGHSH; CDR2 reads LQKENI. The CDR3 sequence is 10 residues long. V was shortened by 6 bases and J by 4 bases, with 3 bases between the two germline ends. The CDR3 region is CASSGYGYTF. As DNA, the CDR3 is TGTGCCAGCTCCGGCTATGGCTACACCTTC.

The chain combines TRBV2 with TRBJ1-1; 7 nucleotides agree with TRBD1. This CDR3 contains 14 residues. With 6 bases clipped from V and 1 base from J, the junction kept 5 bases outside the gene matches. The V gene's germline CDR1 is SNHLY and CDR2 FYNNEI. Here the CDR3 reads CASRGDSWNTEAFF. In DNA form, the CDR3 reads TGTGCCAGCAGAGGGGACAGTTGGAACACTGAAGCTTTCTTT.

The gene calls are TRBV15 and TRBJ2-7, with a possible D match to TRBD1 (5 bases). Trimming took off 1 base at V and 6 bases at J, with 22 bases between the two ends. CDR1 is LNHNV and CDR2 is YYDKDF in the germline V gene (reference sequence). The CDR3 has 17 amino acids. The CDR3 loop is CATSRGPQARAWGEQYF. The DNA for the CDR3 is TGTGCCACCAGCAGAGGACCTCAGGCCAGGGCGTGGGGCGAGCAGTACTTC.

The chain combines TRBV6-5 with TRBJ2-5, with TRBD2 identical over 8 bases. From germline, CDR1 is MNHEY and CDR2 SVGAGI. J was trimmed by 5 bases and V by 8 bases; bases with no gene match: 4. The CDR3 has 12 amino acids. The CDR3 reads CASGLARETQYF. In DNA, the CDR3 is TGTGCCAGCGGACTAGCCAGGGAGACCCAGTACTTC.